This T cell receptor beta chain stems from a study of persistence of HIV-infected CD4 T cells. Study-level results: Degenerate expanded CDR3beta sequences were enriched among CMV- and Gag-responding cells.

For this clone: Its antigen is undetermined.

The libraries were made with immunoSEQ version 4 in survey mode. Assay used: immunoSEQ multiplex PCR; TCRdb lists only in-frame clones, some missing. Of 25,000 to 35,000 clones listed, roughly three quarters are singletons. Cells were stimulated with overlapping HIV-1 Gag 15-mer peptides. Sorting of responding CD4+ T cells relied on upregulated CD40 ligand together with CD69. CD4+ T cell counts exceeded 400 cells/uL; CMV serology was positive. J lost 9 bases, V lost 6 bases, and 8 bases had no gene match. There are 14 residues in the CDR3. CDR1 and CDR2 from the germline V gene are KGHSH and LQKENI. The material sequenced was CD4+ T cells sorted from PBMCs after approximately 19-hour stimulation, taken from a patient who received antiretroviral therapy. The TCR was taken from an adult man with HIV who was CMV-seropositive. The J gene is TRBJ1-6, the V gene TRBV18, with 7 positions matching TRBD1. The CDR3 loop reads CASSRDRDGSPLHF. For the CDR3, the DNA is TGTGCCAGCTCTCGAGACAGGGATGGTTCACCCCTCCACTTT.